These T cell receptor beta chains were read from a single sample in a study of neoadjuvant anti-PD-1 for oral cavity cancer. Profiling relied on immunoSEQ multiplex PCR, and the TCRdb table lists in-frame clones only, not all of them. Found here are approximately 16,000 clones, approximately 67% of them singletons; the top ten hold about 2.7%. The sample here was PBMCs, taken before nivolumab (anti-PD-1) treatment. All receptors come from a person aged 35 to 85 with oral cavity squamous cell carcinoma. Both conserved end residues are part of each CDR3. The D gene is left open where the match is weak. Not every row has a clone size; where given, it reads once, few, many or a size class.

CASSWRGSNEQFF | TGTGCCAGCAGCTGGAGGGGCTCCAATGAGCAGTTCTTC | TRBJ2-1 | NA | NA | TRBV5-4
CASSDPLRNEQYF | TGTGCCAGCAGTGACCCCCTCCGCAACGAGCAGTACTTC | TRBJ2-7 | once | NA | TRBV6-1
CASRPQGSYEQYF | TGTGCCAGCAGGCCACAGGGGAGCTACGAGCAGTACTTC | TRBJ2-7 | NA | TRBD1 | TRBV28
CASSDRNRGAGAPQHF | TGTGCCAGCAGTGACCGGAACAGGGGAGCAGGTGCGCCCCAGCATTTT | TRBJ1-5 | NA | TRBD1 | TRBV6-1
CASRRGSNQPQHF | TGTGCCAGCAGGAGAGGGAGCAATCAGCCCCAGCATTTT | TRBJ1-5 | NA | NA | TRBV27
CASSEEGMVKLFF | TGTGCCAGCAGTGAGGAGGGAATGGTAAAACTGTTTTTT | TRBJ1-4 | NA | NA | TRBV6-1
CASSESGSGGGTDTQYF | TGCGCCAGCAGTGAGTCGGGGAGCGGGGGAGGGACAGATACGCAGTATTTT | TRBJ2-3 | NA | TRBD2 | TRBV10-1
CASSSGGGGGKLFF | TGTGCCAGCAGTTCAGGCGGGGGGGGCGGAAAACTGTTTTTT | TRBJ1-4 | NA | NA | TRBV6-5
CASSLPQGDNQPQHF | TGTGCCAGCAGTTTGCCGCAGGGGGACAATCAGCCCCAGCATTTT | TRBJ1-5 | few | TRBD1 | TRBV28
CSVGGTGTGAYGYTF | TGCAGCGTTGGTGGGACAGGGACCGGAGCCTATGGCTACACCTTC | TRBJ1-2 | NA | TRBD1 | TRBV29-1
CASSQDGASGSGETQYF | TGCGCCAGCAGCCAAGATGGGGCTAGCGGGAGTGGAGAGACCCAGTACTTC | TRBJ2-5 | NA | TRBD2 | TRBV4-1
CSVEEQEKYEQYF | TGCAGCGTTGAAGAACAGGAGAAATACGAGCAGTACTTC | TRBJ2-7 | NA | NA | TRBV29-1
CASSPRLANGLGEQFF | TGTGCCAGCAGCCCGAGACTAGCGAACGGTCTCGGTGAGCAGTTCTTC | TRBJ2-1 | once | TRBD2 | TRBV9
CASSRQGITDTQYF | TGTGCCAGCAGTCGACAGGGGATCACAGATACGCAGTATTTT | TRBJ2-3 | NA | TRBD1 | TRBV25-1
CATSRRQGDGYTF | TGTGCCACCAGCAGAAGACAGGGTGATGGCTACACCTTC | TRBJ1-2 | NA | TRBD1 | TRBV15
CSAGLANYEQYF | TGCAGCGCCGGGCTAGCGAACTACGAGCAGTACTTC | TRBJ2-7 | NA | NA | TRBV29-1
CASSLVLLAVTGNEQFF | TGTGCCAGCAGCTTAGTTCTCCTAGCAGTTACAGGGAATGAGCAGTTCTTC | TRBJ2-1 | few | NA | TRBV11-2
CASRTAETYNEQFF | TGCGCCAGCAGGACAGCGGAGACATACAATGAGCAGTTCTTC | TRBJ2-1 | once | NA | TRBV5-1
CASSIGENNEQFF | TGTGCCAGTAGTATAGGAGAAAACAATGAGCAGTTCTTC | TRBJ2-1 | NA | NA | TRBV19
CASSRGQGNAQYF | TGTGCCAGCAGTCGGGGACAGGGAAACGCCCAGTACTTC | TRBJ2-5 | NA | TRBD1 | TRBV28
CASSEYSDSKYQETQYF | TGTGCCAGCAGTGAATATTCCGACAGCAAGTACCAAGAGACCCAGTACTTC | TRBJ2-5 | NA | NA | TRBV25-1
CASSLGLAGQGTDTQYF | TGTGCCAGCAGCTTGGGACTAGCGGGACAAGGTACAGATACGCAGTATTTT | TRBJ2-3 | NA | TRBD2 | TRBV7-8
CASSRDRVSNQPQHF | TGTGCCAGCAGTAGGGACAGGGTTAGCAATCAGCCCCAGCATTTT | TRBJ1-5 | NA | TRBD1 | TRBV6-1
CASSGQGETQYF | TGTGCCAGTAGTGGACAGGGAGAGACCCAGTACTTC | TRBJ2-5 | NA | TRBD1 | TRBV19
CASSQGDRQETQYF | TGCGCCAGCAGCCAAGGGGACCGCCAAGAGACCCAGTACTTC | TRBJ2-5 | few | NA | TRBV4-1
CASSFRLNTEAFF | TGTGCCAGCAGCTTCCGACTGAACACTGAAGCTTTCTTT | TRBJ1-1 | NA | NA | TRBV7-9
CASSQELAGTDTQYF | TGTGCCAGCAGCCAAGAACTAGCGGGCACAGATACGCAGTATTTT | TRBJ2-3 | NA | TRBD2 | TRBV4-2
CASSLIDYQETQYF | TGTGCCAGCAGCTTGATCGACTATCAAGAGACCCAGTACTTC | TRBJ2-5 | NA | NA | TRBV5-6
CARGTGIPEQYF | TGTGCCAGGGGGACAGGGATCCCCGAGCAGTACTTC | TRBJ2-7 | NA | TRBD1 | TRBV2
CAWSKGYPDEQYF | TGTGCCTGGAGTAAGGGCTACCCCGACGAGCAGTACTTC | TRBJ2-7 | NA | NA | TRBV30
CASSPLYYNEQFF | TGTGCCAGCAGCCCCCTATATTACAATGAGCAGTTCTTC | TRBJ2-1 | NA | NA | TRBV9
CAASGGRGYEQYF | TGTGCCGCCTCTGGGGGGAGGGGCTACGAGCAGTACTTC | TRBJ2-7 | once | TRBD2 | TRBV30
CSGWGRGMGDTQYF | TGCAGCGGATGGGGGCGAGGGATGGGAGATACGCAGTATTTT | TRBJ2-3 | NA | NA | TRBV29-1
CASSLEWEQYF | TGTGCCAGCAGCTTAGAATGGGAGCAGTACTTC | TRBJ2-7 | NA | NA | TRBV7-9
CASSHLPGSQETQYF | TGCGCCAGCAGCCACCTCCCAGGGTCACAAGAGACCCAGTACTTC | TRBJ2-5 | NA | NA | TRBV4-1
CASSLTSASYNEQFF | TGTGCCAGCAGCCTCACTAGCGCCTCCTACAATGAGCAGTTCTTC | TRBJ2-1 | NA | TRBD2 | TRBV7-2
CASSPRGTGGNEQYF | TGTGCCAGCAGTCCTCGTGGGACAGGGGGCAACGAGCAGTACTTC | TRBJ2-7 | once | TRBD1 | TRBV6-5
CASSQDVAGGYNEQFF | TGTGCCAGCAGCCAAGACGTAGCGGGAGGGTACAATGAGCAGTTCTTC | TRBJ2-1 | NA | TRBD2 | TRBV4-2
CASSLWSQGPNQPQHF | TGTGCCAGCAGCTTGTGGTCGCAGGGACCGAATCAGCCCCAGCATTTT | TRBJ1-5 | NA | NA | TRBV5-6
CASSLALAGVTPYEQYF | TGCGCCAGCAGCTTGGCCTTAGCGGGAGTTACCCCCTACGAGCAGTACTTC | TRBJ2-7 | NA | TRBD2 | TRBV5-1
CASSLPLAGYETQYF | TGTGCCAGCAGCTTGCCACTAGCGGGATATGAGACCCAGTACTTC | TRBJ2-5 | few | TRBD2 | TRBV5-4
CASSPRGTGELFF | TGTGCCAGCTCACCTAGGGGGACCGGGGAGCTGTTTTTT | TRBJ2-2 | NA | NA | TRBV18
CASNGQAFGSYNEQFF | TGTGCCAGCAACGGACAGGCCTTCGGGTCCTACAATGAGCAGTTCTTC | TRBJ2-1 | once | TRBD1 | TRBV11-2